This is a list of T cell receptor beta chains from one sample in a study of blood T cell repertoires in COVID-19. Assay used: immunoSEQ multiplex PCR; TCRdb lists only in-frame clones, some missing. The sample includes roughly 220,000 clones, more than 75% seen only once; the top ten take more than 5.5%. The sequenced material came from peripheral blood. These receptors were collected from a man older than 75 with acute or convalescent COVID-19. Both conserved end residues are part of each CDR3. The D gene is left open where the match is weak. Not every row has a clone size; where given, it reads once, few, many or a size class.

D gene	clone size	V gene	CDR3 length	J gene	CDR3 DNA	CDR3 protein
TRBD1	few	TRBV4-2	14	TRBJ2-7	TGTGCCAGCAGCCAACGTACAGGGGGCGGCGAGCAGTACTTC	CASSQRTGGGEQYF
NA	NA	TRBV7-6	11	TRBJ2-2	TGTGCCAGCAGCTCTTCCGGGGAGCTGTTTTTT	CASSSSGELFF
TRBD2	NA	TRBV11-2	16	TRBJ2-1	TGTGCCAGCAGCTTAGAGGGGACTAGCGGGAGGGGTGAGCAGTTCTTC	CASSLEGTSGRGEQFF
NA	NA	TRBV18	17	TRBJ2-1	TGTGCCAGCTCACCAATAGGACTAATGAGCTCCTACAATGAGCAGTTCTTC	CASSPIGLMSSYNEQFF
TRBD1	NA	TRBV6-2/TRBV6-3	14	TRBJ1-1	TGTGCCAGCAGTTTACAGGGGATGAGCACTGAAGCTTTCTTT	CASSLQGMSTEAFF
NA	NA	TRBV19	14	TRBJ1-2	TGTGCCAGTAGATCGACAGCCAGAGAGGATGGCTACACCTTC	CASRSTAREDGYTF
TRBD2	once	TRBV5-5	14	TRBJ2-7	TGTGCCAGCAGCCAAGGGACTAGCGGGGGCGAGCAGTACTTC	CASSQGTSGGEQYF
TRBD1	NA	TRBV4-3	15	TRBJ1-6	TGCGCCAGCAGCGGGGGACAGACAGATAATTCACCCCTCCACTTT	CASSGGQTDNSPLHF
NA	NA	TRBV19	13	TRBJ1-2	TGTGCCAGTAGTACACAGGCGGACTATGGCTACACCTTC	CASSTQADYGYTF
TRBD2	NA	TRBV5-6	16	TRBJ2-5	TGTGCCAGCAGCTTGGACCCCACAGCGGGAAAAGAGACCCAGTACTTC	CASSLDPTAGKETQYF
NA	NA	TRBV19	15	TRBJ2-2	TGTGCCAGTAGTACGGACAGGGAGGGGACCGGGGAGCTGTTTTTT	CASSTDREGTGELFF
NA	few	TRBV28	14	TRBJ1-5	TGTGCCAGCAGTTTGCGGCAGGGTGGCCAGCCCCAGCATTTT	CASSLRQGGQPQHF
NA	NA	TRBV19	17	TRBJ2-1	TGTGCCAGTAGTATCAAAGGAGGGCCTGGTCCTTACAATGAGCAGTTCTTC	CASSIKGGPGPYNEQFF
TRBD2	NA	TRBV4-3	12	TRBJ2-3	TGCGCCAGCAGCCGGACTAGCGAGATGCAGTATTTT	CASSRTSEMQYF
NA	NA	TRBV10-3	13	TRBJ1-2	TGTGCCATCAGCGAGGACAGTAACTATGGCTACACCTTC	CAISEDSNYGYTF
NA	NA	TRBV25-1	15	TRBJ2-3	TGTGCCAGCAGTGAGCATTCCGGGGGTGGTGATACGCAGTATTTT	CASSEHSGGGDTQYF
TRBD2	NA	TRBV6-5	15	TRBJ2-7	TGTGCCAGCAGAACAGGAGCGGGCGGGAGCGGCGAGCAGTACTTC	CASRTGAGGSGEQYF
TRBD1	NA	TRBV24-1	13	TRBJ2-7	TGTGCCACCGGACAGGCCAACTCCTACGAGCAGTACTTC	CATGQANSYEQYF
TRBD2	NA	TRBV24-1	17	TRBJ2-2	TGTGCCACCAGTGGAGTTACTAGCGGGAGCAAGAGCGGGGAGCTGTTTTTT	CATSGVTSGSKSGELFF
NA	NA	TRBV7-3	15	TRBJ2-3	TGTGCCAGCAGCTTAAACCTCGGGAGTATAGATACGCAGTATTTT	CASSLNLGSIDTQYF
TRBD1	NA	TRBV7-2	17	TRBJ2-1	TGTGCCAGCAGCTTAGAATACAGGGGGCAGCGCGCATATGAGCAGTTCTTC	CASSLEYRGQRAYEQFF
TRBD2	NA	TRBV12-5	15	TRBJ2-1	TGTGCTAGTGGTCTAGAACTAGCGGGACACAATGAGCAGTTCTTC	CASGLELAGHNEQFF
NA	NA	TRBV12-5	16	TRBJ1-3	TGTGCTAGTGGAACCCGCGGGACCATCTCTGGAAACACCATATATTTT	CASGTRGTISGNTIYF
TRBD1	NA	TRBV7-9	19	TRBJ1-2	TGTGCCAGCAGCTTAGGTACCGGGACAGGGTTTGTTGATGACTATGGCTACACCTTC	CASSLGTGTGFVDDYGYTF
TRBD2	NA	TRBV11-3	15	TRBJ2-2	TGTGCCAGCAGCACTCGGACTAGCCCCAACGGGGAGCTGTTTTTT	CASSTRTSPNGELFF
TRBD2	NA	TRBV5-1	15	TRBJ2-3	TGCGCCAGCAGCCGACTAGCGGGAGGGTCAGATACGCAGTATTTT	CASSRLAGGSDTQYF
NA	NA	TRBV7-2	15	TRBJ2-3	TGTGCCAGCAGCCCCAGTGGTCAGCGAGCGGATACGCAGTATTTT	CASSPSGQRADTQYF
TRBD2	NA	TRBV5-8	17	TRBJ2-5	TGTGCCAGCAGCTTGGGGACTAGCGGGAGCCCTCAGGAGACCCAGTACTTC	CASSLGTSGSPQETQYF
NA	NA	TRBV29-1	11	TRBJ1-1	TGCAGCGTCGACTTCGACAGAAAAGCTTTCTTT	CSVDFDRKAFF
NA	NA	TRBV7-9	14	TRBJ1-2	TGTGCCAGCAGCTTGTCATGGCAGTCCTATGGCTACACCTTC	CASSLSWQSYGYTF
NA	NA	TRBV9	13	TRBJ1-1	TGTGCCAGCAGCGCCGTGGTGAGGACTGAAGCTTTCTTT	CASSAVVRTEAFF
TRBD2	NA	TRBV4-1	18	TRBJ2-6	TGCGCCAGCAGCCAAGAGGTATTCGGGGGGGCTGGGGCCAACGTCCTGACTTTC	CASSQEVFGGAGANVLTF
TRBD2	NA	TRBV4-2	17	TRBJ2-1	TGTGCCAGCAGCCGCGCCGGGACTAGCGGGAGGGAGAATGAGCAGTTCTTC	CASSRAGTSGRENEQFF
TRBD1	NA	TRBV18	14	TRBJ1-4	TGTGCCAGCTCACCCGGGACAGGGAATGAAAAACTGTTTTTT	CASSPGTGNEKLFF
NA	NA	TRBV20-1	11	TRBJ2-1	TGCAGTGCTAGGTTGGGGGCAACGGGCCTCTTC	CSARLGATGLF
NA	NA	TRBV7-2	14	TRBJ2-5	TGTGCCAGCAGCTCAGGATTCCCCCGAGAGACCCAGTACTTC	CASSSGFPRETQYF
NA	once	TRBV27	13	TRBJ1-4	TGTGCCAGATTAACAGGCACGATTGAAAAACTGTTTTTT	CARLTGTIEKLFF
NA	once	TRBV21-1	18	TRBJ2-3	TGTGCCAGCAGCAAACCCGAACTAGCGGAACGTAGCACAGATACGCAGTATTTT	CASSKPELAERSTDTQYF
TRBD2	NA	TRBV11-3	16	TRBJ2-1	TGTGCCAGCAGCTTAGGTCTAGCGGGAGGGAAAAATGAGCAGTTCTTC	CASSLGLAGGKNEQFF
TRBD1	NA	TRBV11-2	16	TRBJ2-3	TGTGCCAGCAGCTTAGGAGGACAGGGGGCCTCAGATACGCAGTATTTT	CASSLGGQGASDTQYF
NA	NA	TRBV24-1	14	TRBJ1-2	TGTGCCACCAGTGACCCCGGAAAACCGGGGGGCTACACCTTC	CATSDPGKPGGYTF